These 15 T cell receptor beta chains originate from one sample sequenced in a study of shared clonotypes between healthy human individuals. Sequenced by immunoSEQ multiplex PCR; TCRdb stores in-frame clones only, minus some. The sample holds hundreds of thousands of clones, about 92% seen once. The naive CD8 subset, CD45RO-negative cells positively selected for CCR7, excluded terminally differentiated effector memory CD45RA+ cells. Sequences were obtained from naive CD8+ T cells sorted from blood. These receptors all come from a man aged 25 to 40 in good health.

The chain carries TRBV19 and TRBJ2-7; D tentatively reads TRBD1 or TRBD2 (5 bases each). V was trimmed by 7 bases and J by 2 bases, leaving 15 bases between them. From germline, CDR1 is LNHDA and CDR2 SQIVND (reference sequence). The CDR3 contains 14 residues. For the CDR3, the DNA is TGTGCCAGTAAAAGGGACGAGTTGGCCTACGAGCAGTACTTC. Protein product: CASKRDELAYEQYF.

This sequence joins TRBV7-9 and TRBJ2-7, with D possibly TRBD1 on 5 matching bases. Trimming took 3 bases from V and 3 from J, leaving 12 bases between them. CDR1 and CDR2 (germline): SEHNR, FQNEAQ (reference sequence). The CDR3 extends over 14 amino acids. This chain's CDR3 is CASSLDIGIYEQYF. For the CDR3, the DNA is TGTGCCAGCAGCTTGGACATAGGGATCTACGAGCAGTACTTC.

The chain recombines TRBV9 with TRBJ1-2; 9 bases are a match to TRBD1. The CDR3 runs 15 residues. Looked up from germline, CDR1 is SGDLS and CDR2 is YYNGEE. J was trimmed by 6 bases and V by 3 bases; bases with no gene match: 9. The CDR3 spells CASSASRTGDNGYTF. As DNA, the CDR3 is TGTGCCAGCAGCGCCTCACGGACAGGGGATAATGGCTACACCTTC.

This chain uses TRBV25-1 with TRBJ2-4; possibly TRBD1 or TRBD2 for D (5 bases each). The CDR3 has 15 amino acids. The V end was cut by 1 base, the J end by 8 bases, with 15 bases between. Germline CDR1 and CDR2: MGHDK and SYGVNS. CDR3 amino acids: CASSELILGRDIQYF. The DNA for the CDR3 is TGTGCCAGCAGTGAATTAATCTTGGGACGGGACATTCAGTACTTC.

A word on this clone: Other nucleotide sequences from this sample produce the same CDR3. V gene TRBV7-9 combines with J gene TRBJ2-7; the D call may be TRBD1 or TRBD2 (6 bases each). This CDR3 comprises 13 residues. V was trimmed by 4 bases and J by 3 bases, leaving 10 bases between them. Germline-derived CDR1 and CDR2 are SEHNR and FQNEAQ (reference sequence). The CDR3 loop is CASSSGGYYEQYF. CDR3 nucleotides: TGTGCCAGCAGCTCCGGGGGCTACTACGAGCAGTACTTC.

The CDR3 spells CASSEAQGSTEAFF. The CDR3, as DNA: TGTGCCAGCAGTGAAGCACAGGGGAGCACTGAAGCTTTCTTT. The V and J genes are TRBV6-1 and TRBJ1-1; 7 nucleotides line up with TRBD1. With 0 bases clipped from V and 4 bases from J, the junction kept 2 bases outside the gene matches. The germline gives CDR1 MNHNS, CDR2 SASEGT. This CDR3 has 14 residues.

The rearrangement uses TRBV5-1 and TRBJ2-2; TRBD2 agrees at 7 bases. The CDR3 totals 17 residues. The germline V gene has CDR1 SGHRS and CDR2 YFSETQ. Losses at the gene ends were 4 bases for V and 3 bases for J; bases not matched to a gene: 12. CDR3 DNA sequence: TGCGCCAGCAGCCTACCAAGGGAGGGACGATACACCGGGGAGCTGTTTTTT. Amino acids: CASSLPREGRYTGELFF.

V is TRBV11-2 and J is TRBJ2-3, with D possibly TRBD2 on 5 matching bases. In germline, CDR1 is SGHAT, CDR2 FQNNGV. The CDR3 totals 14 residues. The ends were cut back, 5 bases at V and 0 bases at J, with 9 bases in the middle. CDR3 sequence: CASSPGISTDTQYF. CDR3 bases: TGTGCCAGCAGCCCCGGGATTAGCACAGATACGCAGTATTTT.

This sequence joins TRBV9 and TRBJ2-1; 10 bases match TRBD2. The CDR3 loop spans 17 amino acids. CDR1 is SGDLS, CDR2 YYNGEE, per germline. V was pared by 3 bases and J by 1 base, with 7 bases of the junction left unmatched. In nucleotides, the CDR3 is TGTGCCAGCAGCGGGCGTAGCGGGGGGTCTTCCTACAATGAGCAGTTCTTC. It translates to CASSGRSGGSSYNEQFF.

The CDR3, as DNA: TGTGCCAGCAGTGAAGCGGGGCAAGTAAATGAAAAACTGTTTTTT. As protein: CASSEAGQVNEKLFF. The chain is built from TRBV2 and TRBJ1-4; D possibly corresponds to TRBD1 (5 bases). V was cut by 0 bases and J by 5 bases, with 10 bases left in between. In germline, CDR1 is SNHLY, CDR2 FYNNEI. The CDR3 runs to 15 residues.

The V call is TRBV5-4, the J call TRBJ1-1, with a weak D call TRBD1 (5 bases). The germline V gene has CDR1 SGHNT and CDR2 YYREEE (reference sequence). Trimming took off 5 bases at V and 2 bases at J, with 7 bases between the two ends. This CDR3 comprises 12 residues. The CDR3, as DNA: TGTGCCAGCAGTACAGGTAACACTGAAGCTTTCTTT. Its protein is CASSTGNTEAFF.

The V and J genes are TRBV29-1 and TRBJ2-7, with a possible D match to TRBD1 (5 bases). CDR1 and CDR2 (germline): SQVTM, ANQGSEA. V was shortened by 4 bases and J by 3 bases, with 10 bases between the two germline ends. This CDR3 is 12 amino acids long. CDR3 in DNA: TGCAGCGTTGCAAGGGGCGACTACGAGCAGTACTTC. Its protein product is CSVARGDYEQYF.

This clone was seen a single time. The rearrangement joins TRBV23-1 to TRBJ2-3; D is possibly TRBD2 (5 bases). TRBV23-1 is flagged as an ORF with uncertain function. This CDR3 region has 16 residues. V was cut by 8 bases and J by 0 bases, with 18 bases left in between. The CDR3 nucleotides read TGCGCCAGCGACGCCCCCAGCGGACGTAGCACAGATACGCAGTATTTT. Encoded protein: CASDAPSGRSTDTQYF.

The CDR3 is CASSQEMWGSYNEQFF. The CDR3 nucleotides read TGCGCCAGCAGCCAAGAGATGTGGGGCTCCTACAATGAGCAGTTCTTC. V usage is TRBV4-3 and J usage is TRBJ2-1, with no clear D. The germline V gene has CDR1 LGHNA and CDR2 YSLEER. CDR3 size: 16 residues. V was cut by 0 bases and J by 0 bases, with 9 bases left in between.

The J gene is TRBJ2-1, the V gene TRBV9; 8 bases agree with TRBD2. Per the germline V gene, CDR1 is SGDLS and CDR2 is YYNGEE. There are 16 residues in the CDR3. V lost 1 base and J lost 7; bases outside the gene matches: 10. DNA of the CDR3: TGTGCCAGCAGCGTATCGTATAGCGGGGACCTTAATGAGCAGTTCTTC. Encoded protein: CASSVSYSGDLNEQFF.